Each of the 29 T cell receptor beta chains below was sequenced from the same sample in a study of shared clonotypes between healthy human individuals. Assay used: immunoSEQ multiplex PCR; TCRdb lists only in-frame clones, some missing. The table lists over a million clones, around 97% of them singletons. The sample was naive CD4+ T cells sorted from blood. Subset of the sample: CD45RA+ positively selected. The source of these receptors is a man in his thirties or forties in good health.

The rearrangement links TRBV18 to TRBJ2-7; 10 bases agree with TRBD1. V lost 6 bases, J lost 6 bases, and 23 bases stayed unmatched. The CDR3 runs 19 residues. Germline assignment: CDR1 KGHSH and CDR2 LQKENI. The CDR3 nucleotides read TGTGCCAGCTCCTACAGTAATGGCCGACAGGGGGCGAGAGTAGGCGAGCAGTACTTC. Its translation: CASSYSNGRQGARVGEQYF.

The chain uses TRBV14 and TRBJ2-3; D is unresolved. CDR3 length: 17 amino acids. Between the trimmed V and J ends, which lost 8 bases and 0 bases, there was a span of 21 bases. Germline CDR1 SGHDN, CDR2 FVKESK. The CDR3 here is CASSGWVTQKSTDTQYF. In DNA, the CDR3 is TGTGCCAGCTCCGGATGGGTTACCCAAAAAAGCACAGATACGCAGTATTTT.

Of note for this clone: Other DNA sequences in this specimen translate into the identical CDR3. The V and J genes are TRBV5-4 and TRBJ2-7; possible D gene TRBD1, 5 bases. Trimming cost V 4 bases and J 2 bases, with 10 bases left between them. The CDR3 sequence is 13 residues long. Germline CDR1 reads SGHNT; CDR2 reads YYREEE (reference sequence). CDR3 in amino acids: CASSLDRTYEQYF. CDR3 sequence (DNA): TGTGCCAGCAGCCTCGACAGAACCTACGAGCAGTACTTC. Full variable domain (outside the CDR3, taken from reference TRBV5-4 and TRBJ2-7): ETGVTQSPTHLIKTRGQQVTLRCSSQSGHNTVSWYQQALGQGPQFIFQYYREEENGRGNFPPRFSGLQFPNYSSELNVNALELDDSALYLCASSLDRTYEQYFGPGTRLTVT.

The chain carries TRBV19 and TRBJ2-6; TRBD2 matches 9 bases. The germline gives CDR1 LNHDA, CDR2 SQIVND (reference sequence). The CDR3 length is 19 residues. V trimming: 6 bases; J trimming: 0 bases; junction bases outside the gene matches: 12. The CDR3 region has the DNA TGTGCCAGTAGCGGGAGGGCTGGCGGGAGGGCCTCTGGGGCCAACGTCCTGACTTTC. It codes for CASSGRAGGRASGANVLTF.

This clone occurred once. The chain links TRBV5-1 to TRBJ2-1; TRBD1 matches 7 bases. This CDR3 is 15 amino acids long. V dropped 4 bases and J dropped 6; count of bases not matched to a gene: 10. Germline CDR1 is SGHRS and CDR2 is YFSETQ. The CDR3 coding sequence is TGCGCCAGCAGCCTCGCAGGGGGATATGGCAATGAGCAGTTCTTC. It codes for CASSLAGGYGNEQFF.

J is TRBJ2-1 and V is TRBV5-4, with D tentatively TRBD2 (5 bases). V was cut by 5 bases and J by 2 bases, with 11 bases left in between. CDR1 and CDR2 from the germline V gene are SGHNT and YYREEE (reference sequence). This CDR3 is 14 amino acids long. The CDR3 sequence: CASRFRDTYNEQFF. In nucleotides, the CDR3 is TGTGCCAGCAGATTCCGGGATACCTACAATGAGCAGTTCTTC.

The chain couples TRBV25-1 to TRBJ2-5, with D perhaps matching TRBD1 or TRBD2 (6 bases each). Germline V gene lookup returns CDR1 MGHDK and CDR2 SYGVNS. V lost 4 bases and J 4 bases, leaving 10 bases between the germline ends. The CDR3 totals 13 residues. The CDR3 DNA follows: TGTGCCAGCAGTGCGGGGGCGGGAGAGACCCAGTACTTC. Translating gives CASSAGAGETQYF.

Only a few counts were recorded for this clone. Different DNA sequences within this sample yield the same CDR3. The chain uses TRBV19 and TRBJ2-7; weak D call: TRBD1 (5 bases). CDR1 is LNHDA, CDR2 SQIVND, per germline (reference sequence). The CDR3 loop spans 13 amino acids. Trimming cost V 3 bases and J 2 bases, with 8 bases left between them. The CDR3 nucleotides are TGTGCCAGTAGTATCGGCAGGGCCTACGAGCAGTACTTC. Translation gives CASSIGRAYEQYF.

This clone was seen just once. The chain couples TRBV4-3 to TRBJ1-3, with D hard to call. CDR1 is LGHNA and CDR2 is YSLEER in the germline V gene. The V gene lost 1 base and the J gene lost 2 bases, with 6 bases spanning the gap. The CDR3 contains 14 residues. The CDR3 region has the DNA TGCGCCAGCAGCCAAGTCGGGGCTGGAAACACCATATATTTT. This encodes CASSQVGAGNTIYF.

This clone was observed a single time. The chain has TRBV6-1 and TRBJ1-5; D is unclear. CDR3 size: 15 residues. V was cut by 4 bases and J by 4 bases, with 14 bases left in between. CDR1 is MNHNS and CDR2 is SASEGT in the germline V gene. The CDR3 is CASSARGSVNQPQHF. For the CDR3, the DNA is TGTGCCAGCAGTGCCCGAGGGTCGGTGAATCAGCCCCAGCATTTT.

This rearrangement joins TRBV10-3 to TRBJ2-7, with D perhaps TRBD2 (6 bases). The V gene's germline CDR1 is ENHRY and CDR2 SYGVKD. The germline V and J ends were trimmed by 3 bases and 3 bases, with 15 bases remaining between them. CDR3 length: 15 residues. In DNA, the CDR3 is TGTGCCATCAGTGACCCCGGGACTGGAATCTACGAGCAGTACTTC. Residues: CAISDPGTGIYEQYF.

CDR3 in DNA: TGCGCCAGCAGCTCACAGGGTTGGGGCACTGAAGCTTTCTTT. Translated: CASSSQGWGTEAFF. V usage is TRBV5-1 and J usage is TRBJ1-1; TRBD1 might be the D (6 bases). The V end was cut by 3 bases, the J end by 4 bases, with 13 bases between. CDR1 is SGHRS, CDR2 YFSETQ, per germline. This CDR3 region has 14 residues. Filled out from reference TRBV5-1 and TRBJ1-1, the complete variable domain reads KAGVTQTPRYLIKTRGQQVTLSCSPISGHRSVSWYQQTPGQGLQFLFEYFSETQRNKGNFPGRFSGRQFSNSRSEMNVSTLELGDSALYLCASSSQGWGTEAFFGQGTRLTVV.

CDR3 DNA: TGTGCCAGCAGTTTTCCCAGGCTCGGCGCTGGCATTCAGTACTTC. It encodes CASSFPRLGAGIQYF. The J gene is TRBJ2-4, the V gene TRBV28; no clear D gene. This CDR3 has 15 residues. Germline lookup yields CDR1 MDHEN and CDR2 SYDVKM. Trimming shortened V by 3 bases and J by 9 bases, and 18 bases separated the two germline ends.

The V call is TRBV18, the J call TRBJ2-1, with TRBD1 as a possible D gene (6 bases). With 2 bases removed from V and 8 bases from J, the gap between germline ends came to 16 bases. The CDR3 covers 15 residues. The germline CDR1 and CDR2 sequences are KGHSH and LQKENI. CDR3 nucleotides: TGTGCCAGCTCACCAGGACGGAAGGGGGTTGATGAGCAGTTCTTC. It is translated as CASSPGRKGVDEQFF.

The genes are TRBV7-2 and TRBJ1-4; D is uncertain. Germline loops: CDR1 SGHTA, CDR2 FQGNSA. The V gene lost 1 base and the J gene lost 6 bases, with 12 bases spanning the gap. CDR3 size: 15 residues. CDR3 DNA: TGTGCCAGCAGCTTAGGGAGCAACTTGGATGAAAAACTGTTTTTT. Translation gives CASSLGSNLDEKLFF.

The chain links TRBV6-1 to TRBJ1-1; no clear D gene. The CDR3 is 13 residues long. Between the trimmed V and J ends, which lost 1 base and 5 bases, there was a span of 8 bases. CDR1 and CDR2 from the germline V gene are MNHNS and SASEGT. The CDR3 sequence is CASSEVPSTEAFF. CDR3 DNA sequence: TGTGCCAGCAGTGAAGTGCCGAGTACTGAAGCTTTCTTT.

V and J are TRBV7-9 and TRBJ1-2, with D tentatively TRBD1 (6 bases). The CDR3 is 16 residues long. Germline V gene lookup returns CDR1 SEHNR and CDR2 FQNEAQ (reference sequence). Trimming took 1 base from V and 4 from J, leaving 16 bases between them. In nucleotides, the CDR3 is TGTGCCAGCAGCTTAGATGCTTGGGGACACCGCTATGGCTACACCTTC. Encoded protein: CASSLDAWGHRYGYTF.

About this clone itself: The sample has other DNA sequences that encode this CDR3 too. The rearrangement links TRBV5-1 to TRBJ1-1, with D uncertain. This CDR3 has 13 residues. Between the trimmed V and J ends, which lost 2 bases and 1 base, there was a span of 6 bases. Germline CDR1 SGHRS, CDR2 YFSETQ. The CDR3 spells CASSLGSNTEAFF. CDR3 coding DNA: TGCGCCAGCAGCTTAGGGTCGAACACTGAAGCTTTCTTT.

This rearrangement joins TRBV30 to TRBJ2-3, with D possibly matching TRBD2 (6 bases). Germline assignment: CDR1 GTSNPN and CDR2 SVGIG (reference sequence). CDR3 size: 14 residues. Trimming left V 1 base short and J 3 bases short, with 11 bases between. The chain's CDR3 is CAWSASGTTDTQYF. The CDR3 region has the DNA TGTGCCTGGAGTGCCTCCGGGACTACAGATACGCAGTATTTT.

The chain employs TRBV6-6 and TRBJ2-2; TRBD2 agrees at 11 bases. Trimming took 6 bases from V and 7 from J; bases not matched to a gene: 4. The CDR3 has 14 amino acids. Germline loops: CDR1 MNHNY, CDR2 SVGAGI (reference sequence). Here the CDR3 DNA reads TGTGCCAGCAGCCGGACTAGCGGGTACGGGGAGCTGTTTTTT. Translation gives CASSRTSGYGELFF.

This rearrangement joins TRBV10-1 to TRBJ2-1; TRBD1 aligns across 7 bases. CDR1 and CDR2 (germline): WNHNN, SYGVQD (reference sequence). This CDR3 comprises 16 residues. With V trimmed by 3 bases and J by 5 bases, 10 bases remained unmatched. CDR3 amino acids: CASSDSPGQLNNEQFF. In DNA form, the CDR3 reads TGCGCCAGCAGTGACTCGCCGGGACAGCTTAACAATGAGCAGTTCTTC.

The chain combines TRBV18 with TRBJ2-6; 11 bases line up with TRBD1. This CDR3 contains 17 residues. V trimming: 4 bases; J trimming: 2 bases; junction bases outside the gene matches: 4. The V gene's germline CDR1 is KGHSH and CDR2 LQKENI. CDR3 in amino acids: CASSHRDRGTGANVLTF. The CDR3, as DNA: TGTGCCAGCTCACACCGGGACAGGGGGACTGGGGCCAACGTCCTGACTTTC.

This chain links TRBV7-2 with TRBJ2-3, with 12 bases identical to TRBD2. CDR1 and CDR2 (germline): SGHTA, FQGNSA. The ends lost 4 bases at V and 5 bases at J; junction bases unmatched: 7. The CDR3 runs 16 residues. The CDR3 loop reads CASSSTRTSGKDTQYF. CDR3 DNA sequence: TGTGCCAGCAGCTCCACCCGGACTAGCGGGAAAGATACGCAGTATTTT.

The chain combines TRBV7-8 with TRBJ2-3; perhaps TRBD1 as D (5 bases). Germline CDR1 SGHVS, CDR2 FQNEAQ. This CDR3 is 13 amino acids long. Trimming removed 1 base at V and 4 bases at J, with 6 bases between. For the CDR3, the DNA is TGTGCCAGCAGCTTAGGGACACCAGATACGCAGTATTTT. Protein: CASSLGTPDTQYF. Variable domain in full (rest from reference TRBV7-8 and TRBJ2-3): GAGVSQSPRYKVAKRGQDVALRCDPISGHVSLFWYQQALGQGPEFLTYFQNEAQLDKSGLPSDRFFAERPEGSVSTLKIQRTQQEDSAVYLCASSLGTPDTQYFGPGTRLTVL.

V and J are TRBV18 and TRBJ2-6, with 9 positions matching TRBD1. The CDR3 sequence is 16 residues long. Germline V CDR1 and CDR2: KGHSH, LQKENI. The ends lost 6 bases at V and 2 bases at J; junction bases unmatched: 5. CDR3 protein: CASSPDRGAGANVLTF. DNA for the CDR3: TGTGCCAGCTCTCCTGACAGGGGGGCTGGGGCCAACGTCCTGACTTTC. The full variable domain, with the rest looked up from reference TRBV18 and TRBJ2-6, is NAGVMQNPRHLVRRRGQEARLRCSPMKGHSHVYWYRQLPEEGLKFMVYLQKENIIDESGMPKERFSAEFPKEGPSILRIQQVVRGDSAAYFCASSPDRGAGANVLTFGAGSRLTVL.

V and J are TRBV18 and TRBJ1-1; D is uncertain. Trimming removed 6 bases at V and 3 bases at J, with 20 bases between. The CDR3 runs 16 residues. CDR1 is KGHSH and CDR2 is LQKENI in the germline V gene. CDR3 DNA: TGTGCCAGCTCCCCCTCCCGTGGCCGCTGGGACACTGAAGCTTTCTTT. Protein sequence: CASSPSRGRWDTEAFF.

This clone appeared once. J is TRBJ2-3 and V is TRBV27, with 12 bases lining up with TRBD2. J lost 2 bases, V lost 5 bases, and 8 bases had no gene match. Germline V gives CDR1 MNHEY, CDR2 SMNVEV (reference sequence). The CDR3 is 17 amino acids. The CDR3 bases are TGTGCCAGCAGTACCAAACTAGCGGGAGGCCTCACAGATACGCAGTATTTT. It yields the protein CASSTKLAGGLTDTQYF.

The chain employs TRBV10-2 and TRBJ1-5, with D perhaps matching TRBD1 (6 bases). The CDR3 runs to 14 residues. V lost 8 bases and J 5 bases, leaving 16 bases between the germline ends. CDR1 is WSHSY, CDR2 SAAADI, per germline. The CDR3 spells CASGLTGLDQPQHF. CDR3 nucleotides: TGCGCCAGCGGATTAACAGGGCTGGATCAGCCCCAGCATTTT.

The CDR3 here is CASSIASSRAPSYEQYF. The CDR3 DNA sequence: TGTGCCAGTAGTATAGCCTCTTCCCGGGCGCCTTCCTACGAGCAGTACTTC. The V and J genes are TRBV19 and TRBJ2-7, with D uncertain. Germline assignment: CDR1 LNHDA and CDR2 SQIVND (reference sequence). CDR3 size: 17 residues. With 1 base removed from V and 1 base from J, the gap between germline ends came to 17 bases.